These 24 T cell receptor beta chains were all obtained from the same sample, sequenced in a study of vaccination and CD4 T cells after COVID-19 (dated by TCRdb to between 2021 and 2024). The label giving this sample's treatment or condition can be read as: roughly 10-day PBMC culture with coronavirus spike peptide pools or control peptides (ViraFEST assay). CD4+ T cells from unexposed donors were collected before the COVID-19 pandemic (2011-2018). Libraries came from PCR. These reads were obtained on an Illumina iSeq 100. DNA from cultured CD4+ T cells was subjected to TCR sequencing with the Oncomine TCR Beta short-read assay at the Johns Hopkins FTIC core. Genomic DNA was extracted from the cultured CD4+ T cells with the QIAamp micro DNA kit. The public reads were reanalyzed by TCRdb: fastp trimming at Q25, MiXCR alignment, in-frame beta chains only. CDR3 protein sequences are deduplicated, and each keeps its most common genes and DNA. The sample contains 8,000 to 10,000 distinct CDR3 sequences, approximately 30% of them found a single time. 15% of the sample comes from the top ten.

Their antigens are not known. Source material: CD4+ T cells from blood, cultured in vitro. Receptors were obtained from a human donor in good health.

The rearrangement uses TRBV19 and TRBJ1-1; 8 nucleotides align to TRBD1. CDR3 length equals 15 residues. Trimming at V came to 5 bases and at J to 3 bases, leaving 8 bases not matched to a gene. Germline CDR1 LNHDA, CDR2 SQIVND (reference sequence). The CDR3 here is CASSASTGDDTEAFF. The CDR3 DNA sequence: TGTGCCAGTAGTGCCTCGACAGGGGACGACACTGAAGCTTTCTTT.

This clonotype was seen only a few times. The chain is built from TRBV7-3 and TRBJ1-1, with D hard to call. There are 14 residues in the CDR3. Between the trimmed V and J ends, which lost 0 bases and 1 base, there was a span of 6 bases. Germline V gives CDR1 SGHTA, CDR2 FQGTGA. The CDR3 is CASSLTIGNTEAFF. CDR3 DNA: TGTGCCAGCAGCTTAACGATAGGGAACACTGAAGCTTTCTTT.

The chain has TRBV7-2 and TRBJ2-1; 10 bases fit TRBD2. The CDR3 runs to 13 residues. Germline trimming cut 5 bases from V and 9 bases from J; bases unmatched to any gene: 4. The germline V gene encodes CDR1 SGHTA and CDR2 FQGNSA. CDR3 sequence (DNA): TGTGCCAGCAGCCCATGGACTAGCGGTGAGCAGTTCTTC. Translated: CASSPWTSGEQFF.

V usage is TRBV30 and J usage is TRBJ1-6, with TRBD1 as a possible D gene (5 bases). CDR1 and CDR2 from the germline V gene are GTSNPN and SVGIG (reference sequence). V was cut by 2 bases and J by 0 bases, with 14 bases left in between. The CDR3 has 17 amino acids. CDR3 DNA: TGTGCCTGGAGTAGCCGGGGGGGTAGCTCCTATAATTCACCCCTCCACTTT. Amino acid sequence: CAWSSRGGSSYNSPLHF. Variable domain in full (rest from reference TRBV30 and TRBJ1-6): SQTIHQWPATLVQPVGSPLSLECTVEGTSNPNLYWYRQAAGRGLQLLFYSVGIGQISSEVPQNLSASRPQDRQFILSSKKLLLSDSGFYLCAWSSRGGSSYNSPLHFGNGTRLTVT.

The chain combines TRBV11-3 with TRBJ2-7, with 7 nucleotides matching TRBD2. The CDR3 is made up of 17 amino acids. The V and J ends lost 3 bases and 2 bases, in that order; junction bases with no gene match: 13. Germline CDR1 reads SGHNT; CDR2 reads YENEEA. CDR3 DNA sequence: TGTGCCAGCAGCTTGTGTTGGGGCGGGAGTGGGGCCTACGAGCAGTACTTC. It translates to CASSLCWGGSGAYEQYF.

This clonotype was picked up a small number of times. The chain employs TRBV27 and TRBJ2-5; either TRBD1 or TRBD2 may fit D (5 bases each). Trimming left V 10 bases short and J 4 bases short, with 19 bases between. The germline gives CDR1 MNHEY, CDR2 SMNVEV (reference sequence). This CDR3 is 14 amino acids long. CDR3 loop: CATQTQGRAETQYF. The CDR3 DNA follows: TGTGCCACCCAAACCCAGGGACGAGCAGAGACCCAGTACTTC.

This clonotype was counted a few times. This chain connects TRBV6-5 to TRBJ1-1; D perhaps matches TRBD1 (6 bases). V dropped 2 bases and J dropped 4 bases, with 14 bases sitting between them. CDR1 is MNHEY and CDR2 is SVGAGI in the germline V gene. CDR3 size: 15 residues. The CDR3 sequence is CASSYGAGVSTEAFF. The CDR3 DNA sequence: TGTGCCAGCAGTTACGGGGCAGGGGTGAGCACTGAAGCTTTCTTT.

This chain joins TRBV12-3 or TRBV12-4 and TRBJ1-5, with D possibly matching TRBD1 (5 bases). CDR3 length: 15 amino acids. V was shortened by 6 bases and J by 1 base, with 13 bases between the two germline ends. The CDR3 bases are TGTGCCAGCAGCTGGGGACGGCCGAGCAATCAGCCCCAGCATTTT. It yields the protein CASSWGRPSNQPQHF.

Within the sample, this clonotype is medium-sized (0.01 to 0.1%). The chain carries TRBV7-3 and TRBJ1-2; D is uncertain. Germline CDR1 reads SGHTA; CDR2 reads FQGTGA. V lost 0 bases and J lost 7, with 9 bases in between. The CDR3 totals 13 residues. CDR3 coding DNA: TGTGCCAGCAGCTTAACGCCGGGGTCTGGCTACACCTTC. It specifies CASSLTPGSGYTF.

The V and J genes are TRBV28 and TRBJ1-5; the D gene is possibly TRBD1 (5 bases). CDR1 is MDHEN, CDR2 SYDVKM, per germline. The V and J ends lost 5 bases and 0 bases respectively, with 8 bases between them. The CDR3 length is 14 residues. The CDR3 sequence: CASSAGHSNQPQHF. CDR3 nucleotides: TGTGCCAGCAGTGCCGGACATAGCAATCAGCCCCAGCATTTT.

CDR3 region: CASSYAEGTAQPQHF. CDR3 bases: TGTGCCAGCAGTTACGCGGAGGGAACGGCTCAGCCCCAGCATTTT. The chain joins TRBV6-5 to TRBJ1-5; D is unresolved. Trimming pared 2 bases from V and 6 bases from J, leaving 14 bases between. This CDR3 region has 15 residues. Germline assignment: CDR1 MNHEY and CDR2 SVGAGI.

By sample fraction, this clonotype is medium-sized. This chain connects TRBV20-1 to TRBJ1-6; the D is unclear. The CDR3 contains 16 residues. The germline V gene has CDR1 DFQATT and CDR2 SNEGSKA (reference sequence). V lost 1 base to trimming and J lost 0 bases, with 10 bases between them. The CDR3 DNA is TGCAGTGCTAGAGCCCCCCAGAGCTCCTATAATTCACCCCTCCACTTT. It codes for CSARAPQSSYNSPLHF.

This rearrangement joins TRBV20-1 to TRBJ2-1; D might be TRBD2 (6 bases). The CDR3 has 17 residues. The germline gives CDR1 DFQATT, CDR2 SNEGSKA (reference sequence). V was clipped by 3 bases and J by 0 bases, with 18 bases between them. CDR3 residues: CSASSSVTSSSYNEQFF. For the CDR3, the DNA is TGCAGTGCTAGCTCTAGCGTGACCTCAAGCTCCTACAATGAGCAGTTCTTC.

This clonotype has a single count. The chain joins TRBV7-9 to TRBJ2-7; unclear D gene. The CDR3 has 15 amino acids. The V end was cut by 5 bases, the J end by 4 bases, with 18 bases between. Germline CDR1 is SEHNR and CDR2 is FQNEAQ (reference sequence). The CDR3 DNA follows: TGTGCCAGCAGCCCTCTTGGCAAATCGGGTTACGAGCAGTACTTC. Translated: CASSPLGKSGYEQYF.

The chain links TRBV21-1 to TRBJ2-7; the D call TRBD1 from the table was never checked on the DNA. TRBV21-1 is labeled a pseudogene. The CDR3 has 14 residues. DNA of the CDR3: TGTGCCAGCAGCACCCGGGAGAGGGACTACGAGCAGTACTTC. This encodes CASSTRERDYEQYF.

This clonotype showed up just a few times. The chain recombines TRBV27 with TRBJ2-2, with 8 positions matching TRBD2. Trimming at V came to 3 bases and at J to 6 bases, leaving 3 bases not matched to a gene. There are 14 residues in the CDR3. Germline V lookup: CDR1 MNHEY, CDR2 SMNVEV (reference sequence). The CDR3 DNA reads TGTGCCAGCAGTTTCAGCGGGAGCGCCGGGGAGCTGTTTTTT. Protein sequence: CASSFSGSAGELFF.

V is TRBV30 and J is TRBJ2-5; D is undetermined. The CDR3 totals 12 residues. V lost 0 bases to trimming and J lost 4 bases, with 6 bases between them. In germline, CDR1 is GTSNPN, CDR2 SVGIG (reference sequence). CDR3 sequence (DNA): TGTGCCTGGAGTGTGGAGAGAGAGACCCAGTACTTC. This gives the protein CAWSVERETQYF.

This clonotype was counted only a few times. The genes are TRBV24-1 and TRBJ2-3; 10 bases are shared with TRBD2. V trimming: 4 bases; J trimming: 10 bases; junction bases outside the gene matches: 13. The V gene's germline CDR1 is KGHDR and CDR2 SFDVKD. The CDR3 has 16 amino acids. The CDR3 coding sequence is TGTGCCACCAGTGACCGGAGCGGGAGGGCCGGTGAGGCGCAGTATTTT. This translates into CATSDRSGRAGEAQYF.

In this sample, this clonotype turned up a few times. The V call is TRBV19, the J call TRBJ2-7; D is unclear. There are 14 residues in the CDR3. Germline CDR1 is LNHDA and CDR2 is SQIVND (reference sequence). The ends were cut back, 2 bases at V and 7 bases at J, with 15 bases in the middle. CDR3 sequence (DNA): TGTGCCAGTAGTATAACCCTTGAATCGCGTGAGCAGTACTTC. This codes for CASSITLESREQYF.

This clonotype was picked up a small number of times. The chain links TRBV19 to TRBJ1-1; no reliable D call. The germline CDR1 and CDR2 sequences are LNHDA and SQIVND (reference sequence). This CDR3 comprises 13 residues. The ends were cut back, 3 bases at V and 5 bases at J, with 10 bases in the middle. The CDR3 DNA reads as TGTGCCAGTAGTATTAGTCTAGGGACTGAAGCTTTCTTT. This gives the protein CASSISLGTEAFF.

The V call is TRBV7-6, the J call TRBJ2-1; perhaps TRBD1 as D (6 bases). The germline V and J ends were trimmed by 5 bases and 4 bases, with 15 bases remaining between them. The CDR3 runs to 15 residues. Germline lookup yields CDR1 SGHVS and CDR2 FNYEAQ. The CDR3 spells CASSEQTGFYNEQFF. CDR3 coding DNA: TGTGCCAGCAGCGAACAGACAGGATTTTACAATGAGCAGTTCTTC. Variable domain in full (rest from reference TRBV7-6 and TRBJ2-1): GAGVSQSPRYKVTKRGQDVALRCDPISGHVSLYWYRQALGQGPEFLTYFNYEAQQDKSGLPNDRFSAERPEGSISTLTIQRTEQRDSAMYRCASSEQTGFYNEQFFGPGTRLTVL.

The chain links TRBV6-5 to TRBJ2-5; the D gene is possibly TRBD1 (5 bases). Trimming shortened V by 3 bases and J by 4 bases, and 9 bases separated the two germline ends. The germline V gene encodes CDR1 MNHEY and CDR2 SVGAGI. The CDR3 length is 13 residues. CDR3: CASSYIRGETQYF. CDR3 coding DNA: TGTGCCAGCAGTTATATAAGGGGAGAGACCCAGTACTTC.

This clonotype came up a few times. The V gene is TRBV15, the J gene TRBJ2-7, with a tentative D call TRBD1 (6 bases). Trimming took 0 bases from V and 4 from J, leaving 10 bases between them. CDR3 length: 14 residues. Germline CDR1 reads LNHNV; CDR2 reads YYDKDF (reference sequence). The CDR3 spells CATSREGAGYEQYF. CDR3 coding DNA: TGTGCCACCAGCAGAGAGGGGGCAGGGTACGAGCAGTACTTC.

This clonotype has only a few counts. The V call is TRBV7-2, the J call TRBJ2-5; TRBD2 is a possible D gene (5 bases). CDR1 is SGHTA and CDR2 is FQGNSA in the germline V gene. Trimming cost V 3 bases and J 2 bases, with 10 bases left between them. This CDR3 spans 14 amino acids. The CDR3 spells CASSLGLAQETQYF. The CDR3 DNA is TGTGCCAGCAGCTTGGGTCTAGCTCAAGAGACCCAGTACTTC.